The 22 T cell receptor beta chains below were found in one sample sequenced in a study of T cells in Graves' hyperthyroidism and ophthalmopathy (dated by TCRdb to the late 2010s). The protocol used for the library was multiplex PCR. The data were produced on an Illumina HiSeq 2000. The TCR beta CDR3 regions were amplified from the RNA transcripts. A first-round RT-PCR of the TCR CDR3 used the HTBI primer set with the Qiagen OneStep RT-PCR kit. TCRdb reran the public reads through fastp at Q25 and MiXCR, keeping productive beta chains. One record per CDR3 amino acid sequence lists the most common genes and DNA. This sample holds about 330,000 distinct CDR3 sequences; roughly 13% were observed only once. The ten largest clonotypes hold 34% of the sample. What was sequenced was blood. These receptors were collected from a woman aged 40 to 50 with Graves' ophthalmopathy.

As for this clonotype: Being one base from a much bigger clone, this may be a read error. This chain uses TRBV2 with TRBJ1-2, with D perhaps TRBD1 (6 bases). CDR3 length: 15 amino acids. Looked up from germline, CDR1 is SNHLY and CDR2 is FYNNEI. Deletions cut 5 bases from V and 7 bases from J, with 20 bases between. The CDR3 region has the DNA TGTGCCAGCAGTTATCTGGGGGCCAGCCTCCGTGGCTACACCTTC. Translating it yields CASSYLGASLRGYTF.

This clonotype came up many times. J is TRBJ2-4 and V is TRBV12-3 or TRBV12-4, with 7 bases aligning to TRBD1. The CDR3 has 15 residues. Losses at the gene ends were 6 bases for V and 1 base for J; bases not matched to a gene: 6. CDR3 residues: CASSSDREAKNIQYF. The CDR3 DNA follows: TGTGCCAGCAGCTCCGACAGGGAGGCCAAAAACATTCAGTACTTC.

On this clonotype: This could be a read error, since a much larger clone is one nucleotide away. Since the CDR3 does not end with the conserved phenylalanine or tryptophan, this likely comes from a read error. CDR3 sequence (DNA): TGTGCCATCAGTGAGTCGCAGGGTCGGGACACTGAAGCTTTCCTT. It yields the protein CAISESQGRDTEAFL. The V gene is TRBV10-3, the J gene TRBJ1-1; D might be TRBD1 (5 bases). The germline gives CDR1 ENHRY, CDR2 SYGVKD. The CDR3 is 15 residues long. Deletions cut 0 bases from V and 3 bases from J, with 11 bases between.

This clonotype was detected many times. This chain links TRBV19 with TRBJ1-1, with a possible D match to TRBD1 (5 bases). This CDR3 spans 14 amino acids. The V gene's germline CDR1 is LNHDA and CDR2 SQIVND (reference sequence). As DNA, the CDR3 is TGTGCTGCCGGGGCCCCAAACATGAACACTGAAGCTTTCTTT. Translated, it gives CAAGAPNMNTEAFF.

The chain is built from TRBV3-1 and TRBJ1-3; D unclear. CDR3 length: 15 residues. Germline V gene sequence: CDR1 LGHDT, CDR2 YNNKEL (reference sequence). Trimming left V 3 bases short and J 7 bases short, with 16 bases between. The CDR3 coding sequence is TGTGCCAGCAGCCAGTATGGGATGGGTGCGAACACCATATATTTT. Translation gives CASSQYGMGANTIYF.

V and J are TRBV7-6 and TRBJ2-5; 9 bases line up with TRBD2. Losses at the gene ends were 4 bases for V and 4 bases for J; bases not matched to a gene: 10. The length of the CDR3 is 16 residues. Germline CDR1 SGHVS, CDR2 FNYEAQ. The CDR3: CASSSKAGGRGETQYF. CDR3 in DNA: TGTGCCAGCAGCTCGAAAGCGGGGGGTAGGGGAGAGACCCAGTACTTC.

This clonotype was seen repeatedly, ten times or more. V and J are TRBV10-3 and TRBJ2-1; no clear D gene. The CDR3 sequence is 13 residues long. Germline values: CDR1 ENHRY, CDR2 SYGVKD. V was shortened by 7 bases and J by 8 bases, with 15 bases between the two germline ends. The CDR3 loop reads CAIMSLDVDEQFF. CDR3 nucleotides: TGTGCCATCATGTCCTTAGATGTCGATGAGCAGTTCTTC.

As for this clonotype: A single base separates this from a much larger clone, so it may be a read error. The CDR3 nucleotides are TGCAGCGTTGATACGATAGGGGAGCAGTTCTTC. Translation: CSVDTIGEQFF. The rearrangement links TRBV29-1 to TRBJ2-1; D remains unclear. Germline loops: CDR1 SQVTM, CDR2 ANQGSEA. CDR3 size: 11 residues. Between the trimmed V and J ends, which lost 3 bases and 10 bases, there was a span of 10 bases.

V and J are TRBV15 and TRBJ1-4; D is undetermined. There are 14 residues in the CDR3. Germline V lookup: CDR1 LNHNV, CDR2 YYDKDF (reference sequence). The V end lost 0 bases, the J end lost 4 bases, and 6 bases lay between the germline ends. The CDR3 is CATSRDRFNEKLFF. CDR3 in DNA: TGTGCCACCAGCAGAGACAGATTTAATGAAAAACTGTTTTTT.

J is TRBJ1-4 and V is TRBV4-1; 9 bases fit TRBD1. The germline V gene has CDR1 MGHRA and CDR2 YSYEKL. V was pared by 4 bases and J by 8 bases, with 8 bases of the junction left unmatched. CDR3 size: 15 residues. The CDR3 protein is CASSRTGQGTEKLFF. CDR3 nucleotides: TGCGCCAGCAGCCGAACAGGACAGGGGACCGAAAAACTGTTTTTT.

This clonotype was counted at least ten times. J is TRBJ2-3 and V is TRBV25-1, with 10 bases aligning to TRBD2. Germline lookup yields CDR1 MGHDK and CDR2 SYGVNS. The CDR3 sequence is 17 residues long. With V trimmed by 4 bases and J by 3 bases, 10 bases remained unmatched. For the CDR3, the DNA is TGTGCCAGCAGTGGGACAAGCGGGAGGGCCGGAACAGATACGCAGTATTTT. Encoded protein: CASSGTSGRAGTDTQYF.

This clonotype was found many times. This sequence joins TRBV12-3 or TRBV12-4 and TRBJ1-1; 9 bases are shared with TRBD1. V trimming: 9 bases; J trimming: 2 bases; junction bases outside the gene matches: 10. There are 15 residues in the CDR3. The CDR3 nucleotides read TGTGCCAGTAATCCCGGGACAGGGTTAAACACTGAAGCTTTCTTT. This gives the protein CASNPGTGLNTEAFF.

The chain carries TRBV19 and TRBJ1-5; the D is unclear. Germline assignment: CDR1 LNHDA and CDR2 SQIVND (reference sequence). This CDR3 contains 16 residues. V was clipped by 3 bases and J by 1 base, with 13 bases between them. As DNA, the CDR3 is TGTGCCAGTAGTATTCTGGGGTTTGGGAGCAATCAGCCCCAGCATTTT. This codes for CASSILGFGSNQPQHF.

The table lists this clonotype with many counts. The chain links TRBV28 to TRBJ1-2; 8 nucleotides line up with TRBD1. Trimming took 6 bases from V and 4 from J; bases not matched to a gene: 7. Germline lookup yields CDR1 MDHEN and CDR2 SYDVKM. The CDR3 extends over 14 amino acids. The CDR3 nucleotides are TGTGCCAGCAGCCCACCGGGGACAGGCTATGGCTACACCTTC. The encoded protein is CASSPPGTGYGYTF.

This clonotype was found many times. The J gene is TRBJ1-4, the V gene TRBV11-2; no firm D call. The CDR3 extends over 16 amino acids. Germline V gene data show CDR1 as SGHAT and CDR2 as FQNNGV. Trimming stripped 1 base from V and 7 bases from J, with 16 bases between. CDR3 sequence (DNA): TGTGCCAGCAGCTTAGTATCAGGAGGCGCCCGTGAAAAACTGTTTTTT. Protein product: CASSLVSGGAREKLFF.

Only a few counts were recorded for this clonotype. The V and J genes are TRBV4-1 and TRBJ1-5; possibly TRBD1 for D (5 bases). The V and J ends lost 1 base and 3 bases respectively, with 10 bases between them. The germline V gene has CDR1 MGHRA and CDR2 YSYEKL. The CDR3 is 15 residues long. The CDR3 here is CASSQGGADNQPQHF. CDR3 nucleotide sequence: TGCGCCAGCAGCCAAGGAGGGGCCGACAATCAGCCCCAGCATTTT.

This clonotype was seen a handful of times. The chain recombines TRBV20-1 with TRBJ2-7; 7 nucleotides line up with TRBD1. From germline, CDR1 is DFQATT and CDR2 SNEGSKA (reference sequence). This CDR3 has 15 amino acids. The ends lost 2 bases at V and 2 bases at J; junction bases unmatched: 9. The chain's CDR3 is CSARRTGRLPYEQYF. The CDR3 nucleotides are TGCAGTGCTAGACGGACAGGCCGACTGCCCTACGAGCAGTACTTC.

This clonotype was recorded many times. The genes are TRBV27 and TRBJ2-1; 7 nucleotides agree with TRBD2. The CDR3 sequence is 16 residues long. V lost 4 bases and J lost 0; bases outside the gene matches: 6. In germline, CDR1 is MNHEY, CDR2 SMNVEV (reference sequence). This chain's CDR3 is CASSSPGGSSYNEQFF. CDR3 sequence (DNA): TGTGCCAGCAGTTCCCCCGGGGGGAGCTCCTACAATGAGCAGTTCTTC.

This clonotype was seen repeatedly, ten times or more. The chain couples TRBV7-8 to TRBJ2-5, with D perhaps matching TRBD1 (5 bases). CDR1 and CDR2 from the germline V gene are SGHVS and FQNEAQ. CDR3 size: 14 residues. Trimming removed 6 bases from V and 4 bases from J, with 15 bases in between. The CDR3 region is CASRPGLMGETQYF. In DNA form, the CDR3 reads TGTGCCAGCAGACCAGGGTTGATGGGAGAGACCCAGTACTTC.

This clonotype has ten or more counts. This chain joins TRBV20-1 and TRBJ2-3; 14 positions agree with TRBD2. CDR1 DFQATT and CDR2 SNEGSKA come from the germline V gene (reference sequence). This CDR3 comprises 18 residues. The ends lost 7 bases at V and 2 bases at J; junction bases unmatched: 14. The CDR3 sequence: CSVEGTSGRGGFTDTQYF. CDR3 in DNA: TGCAGTGTGGAAGGGACTAGCGGGAGAGGGGGATTCACAGATACGCAGTATTTT.

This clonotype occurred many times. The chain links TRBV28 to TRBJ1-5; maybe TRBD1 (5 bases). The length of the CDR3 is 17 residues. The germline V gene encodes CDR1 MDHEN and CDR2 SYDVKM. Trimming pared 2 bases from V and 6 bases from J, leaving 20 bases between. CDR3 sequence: CASSLGSGLLGGQPQHF. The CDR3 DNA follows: TGTGCCAGCAGTTTAGGCAGTGGACTCTTGGGGGGTCAGCCCCAGCATTTT.

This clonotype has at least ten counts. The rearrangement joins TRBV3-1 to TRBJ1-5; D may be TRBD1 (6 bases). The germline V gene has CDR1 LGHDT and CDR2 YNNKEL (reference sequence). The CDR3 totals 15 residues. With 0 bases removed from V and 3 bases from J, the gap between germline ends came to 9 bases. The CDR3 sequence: CASSQDGGYNQPQHF. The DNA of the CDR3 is TGTGCCAGCAGCCAAGATGGGGGCTACAATCAGCCCCAGCATTTT.